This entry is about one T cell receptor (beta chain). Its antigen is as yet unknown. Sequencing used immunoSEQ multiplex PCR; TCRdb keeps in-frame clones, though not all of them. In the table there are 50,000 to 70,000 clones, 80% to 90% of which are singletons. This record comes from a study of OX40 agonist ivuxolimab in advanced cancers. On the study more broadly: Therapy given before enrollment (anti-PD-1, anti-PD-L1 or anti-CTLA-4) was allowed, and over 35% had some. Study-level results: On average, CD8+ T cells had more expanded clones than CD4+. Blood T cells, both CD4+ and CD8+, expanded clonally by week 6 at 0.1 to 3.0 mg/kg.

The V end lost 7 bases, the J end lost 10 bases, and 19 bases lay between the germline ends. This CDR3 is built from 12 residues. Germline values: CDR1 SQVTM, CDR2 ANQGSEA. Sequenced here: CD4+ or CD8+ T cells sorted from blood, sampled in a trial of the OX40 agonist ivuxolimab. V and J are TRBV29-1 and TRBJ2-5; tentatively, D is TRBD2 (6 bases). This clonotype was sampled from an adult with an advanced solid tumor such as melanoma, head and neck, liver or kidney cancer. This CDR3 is CSAGTGLEGQYF. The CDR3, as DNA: TGCAGCGCAGGGACTGGGCTGGAGGGCCAGTACTTC.